The 8 T cell receptor beta chains given below trace back to one sample, sequenced in a study of identical twins (dated by TCRdb to about 2016). Library preparation used 5' RACE. The data were produced on an Illumina HiSeq 2000. The public sequencing data were trimmed at Q25 with fastp and processed into clonotypes with MiXCR by TCRdb, which kept only in-frame beta chains. Every distinct CDR3 protein forms one entry, paired with its most common genes and DNA. This sample holds approximately 260,000 distinct CDR3 sequences; about 8% were observed only once. The top ten clonotypes cover less than 4% of the sample. Separately, the same data were catalogued under a study of yellow fever vaccine responses in identical twins.

Sequencing was performed on CD8+ T cells sorted from blood. These TCRs come from a woman younger than 30 in good health.

This clonotype was counted a few times. The V and J genes are TRBV9 and TRBJ1-2; D possibly corresponds to TRBD1 (5 bases). Germline assignment: CDR1 SGDLS and CDR2 YYNGEE. V was shortened by 3 bases and J by 0 bases, with 12 bases between the two germline ends. This CDR3 spans 15 amino acids. CDR3 residues: CASSETGRANYGYTF. CDR3 DNA sequence: TGTGCCAGCAGCGAAACAGGAAGAGCTAACTATGGCTACACCTTC.

This clonotype has at least ten counts. The chain has TRBV4-1 and TRBJ1-1; 11 bases line up with TRBD1. CDR1 MGHRA and CDR2 YSYEKL come from the germline V gene. This CDR3 has 16 amino acids. The V segment lost 4 bases and the J segment 1 base; nucleotides outside the gene matches: 5. As DNA, the CDR3 is TGCGCCAGCAGCCCAGGACAGGGGGCCAGGAACACTGAAGCTTTCTTT. Amino acids: CASSPGQGARNTEAFF.

This clonotype was picked up many times. The rearrangement links TRBV4-3 to TRBJ2-2; TRBD2 matches 7 bases. CDR1 and CDR2 from the germline V gene are LGHNA and YSLEER. V trimming: 0 bases; J trimming: 7 bases; junction bases outside the gene matches: 8. The CDR3 contains 16 residues. In nucleotides, the CDR3 is TGCGCCAGCAGCCAAGATAGGCTAGCGGTGCTCGGGGAGCTGTTTTTT. Translated, it gives CASSQDRLAVLGELFF.

This clonotype has at least ten counts. For the CDR3, the DNA is TGTGCCACCAGTGACCCGACTAGCGGGGGGCTGACAGATACGCAGTATTTT. It codes for CATSDPTSGGLTDTQYF. The rearrangement uses TRBV24-1 and TRBJ2-3; 13 bases match TRBD2. Germline V lookup: CDR1 KGHDR, CDR2 SFDVKD. The CDR3 consists of 17 residues. V was clipped by 4 bases and J by 3 bases; unmatched bases: 6.

This clonotype showed up just a few times. CDR3 sequence: CASSSGLAGGYNEQFF. The CDR3 DNA reads TGTGCCAGCAGCTCGGGACTAGCGGGAGGGTACAATGAGCAGTTCTTC. This chain links TRBV7-9 with TRBJ2-1, with 16 positions matching TRBD2. The germline V gene encodes CDR1 SEHNR and CDR2 FQNEAQ (reference sequence). CDR3 length: 16 residues. Trimming removed 4 bases from V and 4 bases from J; junction bases left unmatched: 1.

The rearrangement links TRBV28 to TRBJ2-3; D may match TRBD1 or TRBD2 (5 bases each). The germline CDR1 and CDR2 sequences are MDHEN and SYDVKM. The CDR3 sequence is 15 residues long. This chain's CDR3 is CAITRGIGTTDTQYF. CDR3 DNA sequence: TGTGCTATCACCCGGGGTATAGGGACGACAGATACGCAGTATTTT. The full variable domain, its missing parts supplied by reference TRBV28 and TRBJ2-3, is DVKVTQSSRYLVKRTGEKVFLECVQDMDHENMFWYRQDPGLGLRLIYFSYDVKMKEKGDIPEGYSVSREKKERFSLILESASTNQTSMYLCAITRGIGTTDTQYFGPGTRLTVL.

This clonotype appeared many times. The chain couples TRBV4-3 to TRBJ2-7; 9 bases are a match to TRBD1. CDR3 length: 16 residues. Germline assignment: CDR1 LGHNA and CDR2 YSLEER. V shed 4 bases and J 0 bases; nucleotides not matched to a gene: 7. The chain's CDR3 is CASSRDRDRVSYEQYF. CDR3 sequence (DNA): TGCGCCAGCAGCCGGGACCGGGACAGGGTCTCCTACGAGCAGTACTTC.

This clonotype has a count of ten or more. J is TRBJ1-1 and V is TRBV7-8, with D possibly matching TRBD1 (5 bases). V lost 5 bases and J lost 0, with 16 bases in between. The CDR3 is 16 amino acids. Germline assignment: CDR1 SGHVS and CDR2 FQNEAQ. The CDR3: CASSGGSGPLNTEAFF. Written as DNA, the CDR3 is TGTGCCAGCAGCGGGGGATCCGGCCCTTTGAACACTGAAGCTTTCTTT.